This TCR beta chain was identified in a study of PD-1 blockade in mismatch repair-deficient tumors. Study overall: All were previously treated, progressing patients with about 12 mismatch repair-deficient cancer types.

Mismatch repair deficiency was confirmed in all patients, by PCR or immunohistochemistry. TCRs were sequenced from three patients responding to pembrolizumab. Some clones are missing from TCRdb's copy, which holds only in-frame ones; the method was immunoSEQ multiplex PCR. The table lists roughly 40,000 clones, around 84% of them singletons. This clone came up a few times. V lost 0 bases and J lost 4, with 2 bases in between. Germline V gene data show CDR1 as SGHNT and CDR2 as YYREEE (reference sequence). The length of the CDR3 is 12 residues. The material sequenced was peripheral blood, taken 76 weeks after starting pembrolizumab. The TCR was taken from an adult with mismatch repair-deficient cancer. V is TRBV5-4 and J is TRBJ1-5; D gene ambiguous. The CDR3 sequence is CASSLENQPQHF. The CDR3 region has the DNA TGTGCCAGCAGCTTGGAGAATCAGCCCCAGCATTTT.